What follows are 23 T cell receptor beta chains derived from one specimen sequenced in a study of blood T cell repertoires in COVID-19. Data came from immunoSEQ multiplex PCR; TCRdb stores just in-frame clones and leaves some out. The sample lists 300,000 to 450,000 clones; 70% to 90% were seen once. Sequencing was performed on peripheral blood. Receptors were obtained from a woman younger than 45 with COVID-19, enrolled during active disease.

The chain is built from TRBV4-1 and TRBJ1-2; 9 bases align to TRBD1. J gave up 2 bases and V 6 bases, and 10 bases lay outside the gene matches. CDR3 length: 16 residues. Germline V gene data show CDR1 as MGHRA and CDR2 as YSYEKL. The CDR3 region is CASRAPGQGLNYGYTF. DNA of the CDR3: TGCGCCAGCAGGGCTCCGGGACAGGGTTTAAACTATGGCTACACCTTC.

This clone was counted once. J is TRBJ1-1 and V is TRBV24-1; D perhaps matches TRBD1 (6 bases). V lost 5 bases and J 2 bases, leaving 8 bases between the germline ends. CDR3 length: 13 residues. CDR1 KGHDR and CDR2 SFDVKD come from the germline V gene. The CDR3 region is CATSGGGNTEAFF. CDR3 DNA sequence: TGTGCCACCAGTGGAGGGGGAAACACTGAAGCTTTCTTT.

The V and J genes are TRBV29-1 and TRBJ2-7; D may be TRBD2 (5 bases). Germline V gene sequence: CDR1 SQVTM, CDR2 ANQGSEA. Trimming took off 8 bases at V and 4 bases at J, with 21 bases between the two ends. CDR3 length equals 14 residues. CDR3 amino acids: CSPPSGPNGYEQYF. The CDR3 DNA follows: TGCAGCCCCCCCAGCGGACCAAATGGGTACGAGCAGTACTTC.

This chain connects TRBV5-8 to TRBJ2-5; 10 nucleotides line up with TRBD2. The junction had 12 bases not matched to a gene; V was cut back by 4 bases and J by 3 bases. This CDR3 region has 17 residues. The germline gives CDR1 SGHTS, CDR2 YDEGEE. The CDR3 region is CASSGYLAGEVKETQYF. DNA of the CDR3: TGTGCCAGCAGCGGTTATCTAGCGGGAGAGGTTAAAGAGACCCAGTACTTC.

The chain couples TRBV13 to TRBJ2-5; 10 positions agree with TRBD2. The CDR3 loop spans 15 amino acids. The ends lost 5 bases at V and 5 bases at J; junction bases unmatched: 8. The germline V gene has CDR1 PRHDT and CDR2 FYEKMQ (reference sequence). The CDR3 sequence: CASSPFLAGDETQYF. CDR3 bases: TGTGCCAGCAGCCCTTTCCTAGCGGGAGACGAGACCCAGTACTTC.

This chain joins TRBV24-1 and TRBJ2-2; 7 positions agree with TRBD1. The CDR3 is 14 residues long. The J segment lost 1 base and the V segment lost 5 bases, leaving 0 bases of the junction unmatched. Germline V gene data show CDR1 as KGHDR and CDR2 as SFDVKD. The CDR3 nucleotides are TGTGCCACCAGTGGGACAGGGAACACCGGGGAGCTGTTTTTT. This codes for CATSGTGNTGELFF.

J is TRBJ1-1 and V is TRBV28; 7 bases align to TRBD1. The CDR3 loop spans 14 amino acids. J lost 4 bases, V lost 2 bases, and 4 bases had no gene match. Germline-derived CDR1 and CDR2 are MDHEN and SYDVKM. CDR3 region: CASSLSRGFTEAFF. The CDR3 nucleotides read TGTGCCAGCAGTTTAAGCAGGGGGTTCACTGAAGCTTTCTTT.

This chain connects TRBV6-5 to TRBJ2-7; a weak D match, TRBD1 (6 bases). V was cut by 0 bases and J by 6 bases, with 15 bases left in between. Looked up from germline, CDR1 is MNHEY and CDR2 is SVGAGI. This CDR3 has 15 amino acids. For the CDR3, the DNA is TGTGCCAGCAGTTACTCTCCGGGACAAATGAGCGAGCAGTACTTC. Amino acids: CASSYSPGQMSEQYF.

The chain uses TRBV11-2 and TRBJ2-2; tentative D call: TRBD2 (5 bases). The V end was cut by 1 base, the J end by 4 bases, with 13 bases between. Germline V gene sequence: CDR1 SGHAT, CDR2 FQNNGV. CDR3 size: 16 residues. The DNA of the CDR3 is TGTGCCAGCAGCTTAGGGAGGACTTATCCCACCGGGGAGCTGTTTTTT. Its protein is CASSLGRTYPTGELFF.

This clone was counted a single time. The CDR3 loop is CASSIGGSAEQFF. The CDR3, as DNA: TGTGCCAGTAGTATAGGGGGCAGCGCTGAGCAGTTCTTC. J is TRBJ2-1 and V is TRBV19; tentative D call: TRBD1 (5 bases). The germline CDR1 and CDR2 sequences are LNHDA and SQIVND (reference sequence). Trimming removed 1 base at V and 9 bases at J, with 10 bases between. This CDR3 has 13 amino acids.

The chain links TRBV4-3 to TRBJ2-5, with 12 bases fitting TRBD2. The CDR3 spans 21 residues. Germline CDR1 reads LGHNA; CDR2 reads YSLEER. The trim removed 3 bases at V and 1 base at J, leaving 18 bases unmatched. The CDR3 nucleotides are TGCGCCAGCAGCCAGCTAGCCCCCGGGACAACGGGACTAGCGGGCCAAGAGACCCAGTACTTC. Amino acids: CASSQLAPGTTGLAGQETQYF.

The J gene is TRBJ2-7, the V gene TRBV9; D remains unclear. The ends were cut back, 0 bases at V and 4 bases at J, with 14 bases in the middle. The germline V gene encodes CDR1 SGDLS and CDR2 YYNGEE. The CDR3 contains 15 residues. CDR3 in amino acids: CASSVGPVSSYEQYF. Written as DNA, the CDR3 is TGTGCCAGCAGCGTAGGCCCCGTCAGTTCGTACGAGCAGTACTTC.

The chain carries TRBV4-2 and TRBJ2-7; a possible D gene is TRBD2 (6 bases). V lost 2 bases, J lost 5 bases, and 10 bases lay in between. The CDR3 runs to 13 residues. Germline assignment: CDR1 LGHNA and CDR2 YNFKEQ. This chain's CDR3 is CASSQREFDEQYF. As DNA, the CDR3 is TGTGCCAGCAGCCAACGGGAGTTCGACGAGCAGTACTTC.

The chain couples TRBV7-9 to TRBJ2-7; TRBD1 matches at 9 bases. The CDR3 is made up of 16 amino acids. Germline V gene data show CDR1 as SEHNR and CDR2 as FQNEAQ (reference sequence). Trimming cost V 5 bases and J 2 bases; bases outside gene matches: 10. The DNA of the CDR3 is TGTGCCAGCAGCCCAGACTCCGGGACAGGGACCTACGAGCAGTACTTC. Its protein is CASSPDSGTGTYEQYF.

V and J are TRBV7-2 and TRBJ2-3, with D unresolved. The CDR3 has 14 residues. Looked up from germline, CDR1 is SGHTA and CDR2 is FQGNSA. The V and J ends lost 0 bases and 2 bases respectively, with 6 bases between them. The CDR3 reads CASSLAHTTDTQYF. The CDR3 nucleotides read TGTGCCAGCAGCTTAGCCCACACCACAGATACGCAGTATTTT.

V usage is TRBV7-2 and J usage is TRBJ2-3; maybe TRBD2 (5 bases). V gave up 1 base and J gave up 4 bases, with 9 bases separating them. Germline loops: CDR1 SGHTA, CDR2 FQGNSA. CDR3 length equals 14 residues. This CDR3 is CASSLGGLPDTQYF. Here the CDR3 DNA reads TGTGCCAGCAGCTTAGGCGGGTTGCCAGATACGCAGTATTTT. Filled out from reference TRBV7-2 and TRBJ2-3, the complete variable domain reads GAGVSQSPSNKVTEKGKDVELRCDPISGHTALYWYRQSLGQGLEFLIYFQGNSAPDKSGLPSDRFSAERTGGSVSTLTIQRTQQEDSAVYLCASSLGGLPDTQYFGPGTRLTVL.

The genes are TRBV30 and TRBJ2-7; no reliable D call. The germline V gene encodes CDR1 GTSNPN and CDR2 SVGIG (reference sequence). This CDR3 contains 13 residues. Trimming left V 0 bases short and J 0 bases short, with 6 bases between. The CDR3 loop is CAWSVQSSYEQYF. The CDR3 nucleotides are TGTGCCTGGAGTGTACAGTCCTCCTACGAGCAGTACTTC.

The chain uses TRBV20-1 and TRBJ1-5; TRBD1 might be the D (5 bases). The germline CDR1 and CDR2 sequences are DFQATT and SNEGSKA (reference sequence). The V end lost 3 bases, the J end lost 4 bases, and 7 bases lay between the germline ends. The CDR3 has 12 residues. CDR3: CSASGHNQPQHF. CDR3 coding DNA: TGCAGTGCTAGTGGACATAATCAGCCCCAGCATTTT.

The CDR3 region has the DNA TGTGCCATCAGTGAGTCAGCTAGCGGGACAAAGACCCAGTACTTC. The encoded protein is CAISESASGTKTQYF. This chain links TRBV10-3 with TRBJ2-5, with TRBD2 matching 9 bases. From germline, CDR1 is ENHRY and CDR2 SYGVKD. The CDR3 sequence is 15 residues long. The ends lost 0 bases at V and 6 bases at J; junction bases unmatched: 5.

The table lists this clone with a few counts. The V gene is TRBV10-3, the J gene TRBJ1-2, with D possibly TRBD1 on 5 matching bases. The CDR3 is 14 residues long. Germline V gene sequence: CDR1 ENHRY, CDR2 SYGVKD. The ends were cut back, 0 bases at V and 3 bases at J, with 8 bases in the middle. CDR3 DNA sequence: TGTGCCATCAGTGAGTCGCGGGGGGACTATGGCTACACCTTC. It is translated as CAISESRGDYGYTF.

The chain uses TRBV12-3 or TRBV12-4 and TRBJ1-5, with unresolved D. V was shortened by 6 bases and J by 6 bases, with 12 bases between the two germline ends. This CDR3 has 13 amino acids. The CDR3 DNA reads TGTGCCAGCAGGCTGGGCGATAGTCAGCCCCAGCATTTT. As protein: CASRLGDSQPQHF.

The V gene is TRBV18, the J gene TRBJ1-2, with 7 bases that match TRBD1. CDR1 and CDR2 (germline): KGHSH, LQKENI. The CDR3 runs to 15 residues. V trimming: 4 bases; J trimming: 6 bases; junction bases outside the gene matches: 11. CDR3 residues: CASSLLQGESDGYTF. The CDR3 DNA is TGTGCCAGCTCACTACTCCAGGGGGAGAGTGATGGCTACACCTTC. Looking up the rest from reference TRBV18 and TRBJ1-2 gives the full variable domain: NAGVMQNPRHLVRRRGQEARLRCSPMKGHSHVYWYRQLPEEGLKFMVYLQKENIIDESGMPKERFSAEFPKEGPSILRIQQVVRGDSAAYFCASSLLQGESDGYTFGSGTRLTVV.

This chain connects TRBV2 to TRBJ2-5, with D maybe TRBD1 (7 bases). The V end lost 3 bases, the J end lost 5 bases, and 16 bases lay between the germline ends. Germline V gene sequence: CDR1 SNHLY, CDR2 FYNNEI. This CDR3 comprises 15 residues. The CDR3 DNA sequence: TGTGCCAGCAGTGAGGCGGGACAGTGGTTTGAGACCCAGTACTTC. Amino acids: CASSEAGQWFETQYF.